One T cell receptor (beta chain) is described in this entry. The source of the sample is a study of Ad26.COV2.S vaccination and SARS-CoV-2 variants. Described treatment: about 20 received Ad26.COV2.S at low or high dose, single or two shots; 5 received placebo; per-sample allocation not given. Day 63 following the first vaccine or placebo injection was when the samples were taken. Libraries were prepared by immunoSEQ multiplex PCR; TCRdb keeps only in-frame clonotypes and omits some of them. This sample has hundreds of thousands of clones, with around 92% found just once. Material: peripheral blood, obtained in a trial of Ad26.COV2.S vaccine versus placebo. The origin of this receptor is a person aged 18 to 59 who received the Ad26.COV2.S COVID-19 vaccine or a placebo.

CDR3 protein: CASSFAGTAYGYTF. In DNA form, the CDR3 reads TGTGCCAGCAGCTTCGCGGGCACTGCATATGGCTACACCTTC. This chain links TRBV7-2 with TRBJ1-2; D unresolved. V was shortened by 3 bases and J by 5 bases, with 13 bases between the two germline ends. From germline, CDR1 is SGHTA and CDR2 FQGNSA. The CDR3 length is 14 residues.